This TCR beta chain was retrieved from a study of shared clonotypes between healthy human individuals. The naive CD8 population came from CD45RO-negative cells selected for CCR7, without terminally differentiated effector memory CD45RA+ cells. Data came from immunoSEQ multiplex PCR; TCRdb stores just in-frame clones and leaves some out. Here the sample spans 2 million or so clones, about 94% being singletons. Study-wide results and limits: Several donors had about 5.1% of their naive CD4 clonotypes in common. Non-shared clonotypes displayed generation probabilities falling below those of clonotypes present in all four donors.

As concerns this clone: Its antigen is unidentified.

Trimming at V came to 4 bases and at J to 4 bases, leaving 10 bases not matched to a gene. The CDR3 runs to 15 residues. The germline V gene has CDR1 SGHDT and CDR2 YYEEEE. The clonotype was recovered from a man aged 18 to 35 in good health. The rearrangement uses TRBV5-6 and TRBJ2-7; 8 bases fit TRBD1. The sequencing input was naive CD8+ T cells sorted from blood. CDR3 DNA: TGTGCCAGCAGCCTGGACAGGGAGGTTATTTACGAGCAGTACTTC. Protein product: CASSLDREVIYEQYF.